This T cell receptor beta chain originates from a study of T cells after yellow fever vaccination. TCRdb redid the calling of the 5' RACE reads with MiXCR, one entry per CDR3 protein. The sample lists about 370,000 distinct CDR3 sequences, 9.5% to 13% seen once, with around 18% in the top ten. Study-wide findings and caveats: Most primary-vaccination clones reappeared after the booster (approximately 95% CD4, approximately 88% CD8).

This clonotype was counted ten times or more. The antigen remains undetermined. Germline V lookup: CDR1 SGHTA, CDR2 FQGNSA. The ends were cut back, 5 bases at V and 2 bases at J, with 8 bases in the middle. This CDR3 has 13 residues. V usage is TRBV7-2 and J usage is TRBJ2-3; D might be TRBD1 (6 bases). This TCR was recovered from a man aged 18 to 30 who received the YFV17D yellow fever vaccine. Sequencing was performed on PBMCs, taken on the day of the first yellow fever vaccination. The CDR3 sequence: CASSRQVTDTQYF. The CDR3 DNA is TGTGCCAGCAGCCGACAGGTCACAGATACGCAGTATTTT.